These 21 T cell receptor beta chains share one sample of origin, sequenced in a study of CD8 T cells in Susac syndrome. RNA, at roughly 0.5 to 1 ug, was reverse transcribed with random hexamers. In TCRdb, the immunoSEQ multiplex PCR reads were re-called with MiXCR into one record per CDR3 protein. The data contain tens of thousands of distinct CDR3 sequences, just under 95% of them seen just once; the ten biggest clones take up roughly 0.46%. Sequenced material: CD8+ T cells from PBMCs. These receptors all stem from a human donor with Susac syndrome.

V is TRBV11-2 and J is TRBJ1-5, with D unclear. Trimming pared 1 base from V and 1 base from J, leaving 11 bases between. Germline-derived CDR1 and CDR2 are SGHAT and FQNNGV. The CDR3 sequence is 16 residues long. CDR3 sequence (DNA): TGTGCCAGCAGCTTAGGGGCGGTAGGAAGCAATCAGCCCCAGCATTTT. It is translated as CASSLGAVGSNQPQHF.

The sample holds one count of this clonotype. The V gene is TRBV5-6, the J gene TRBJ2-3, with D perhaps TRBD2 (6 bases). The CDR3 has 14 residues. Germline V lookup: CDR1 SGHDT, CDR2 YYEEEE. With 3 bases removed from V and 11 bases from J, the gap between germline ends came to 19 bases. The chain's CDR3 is CASSSSGPLGGQYF. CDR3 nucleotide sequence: TGTGCCAGCAGCTCGTCGGGACCCTTGGGGGGGCAGTATTTT.

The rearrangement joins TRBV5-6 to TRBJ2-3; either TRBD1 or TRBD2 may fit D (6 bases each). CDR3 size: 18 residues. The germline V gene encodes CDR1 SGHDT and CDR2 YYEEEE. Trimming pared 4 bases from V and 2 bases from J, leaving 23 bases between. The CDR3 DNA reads TGTGCCAGCAGCCCACCAGGAGGTCATAGGGGGGCCACAGATACGCAGTATTTT. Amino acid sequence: CASSPPGGHRGATDTQYF.

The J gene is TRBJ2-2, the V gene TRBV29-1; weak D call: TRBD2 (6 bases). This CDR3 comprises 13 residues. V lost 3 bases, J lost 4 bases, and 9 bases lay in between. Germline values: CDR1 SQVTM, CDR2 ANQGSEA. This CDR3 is CSVDFGGTGELFF. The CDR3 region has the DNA TGCAGCGTTGATTTCGGGGGCACCGGGGAGCTGTTTTTT.

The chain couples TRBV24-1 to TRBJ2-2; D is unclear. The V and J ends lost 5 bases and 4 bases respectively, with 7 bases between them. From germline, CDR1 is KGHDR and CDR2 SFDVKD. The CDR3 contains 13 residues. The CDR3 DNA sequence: TGTGCCACCAGTGTCGGTTTCACCGGGGAGCTGTTTTTT. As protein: CATSVGFTGELFF.

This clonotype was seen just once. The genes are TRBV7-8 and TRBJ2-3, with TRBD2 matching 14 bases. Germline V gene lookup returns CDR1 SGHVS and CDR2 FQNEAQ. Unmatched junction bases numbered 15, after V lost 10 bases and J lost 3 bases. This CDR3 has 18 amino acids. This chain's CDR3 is CATWGISGTSGRTDTQYF. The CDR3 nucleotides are TGTGCCACCTGGGGGATATCCGGGACTAGCGGGAGAACAGATACGCAGTATTTT.

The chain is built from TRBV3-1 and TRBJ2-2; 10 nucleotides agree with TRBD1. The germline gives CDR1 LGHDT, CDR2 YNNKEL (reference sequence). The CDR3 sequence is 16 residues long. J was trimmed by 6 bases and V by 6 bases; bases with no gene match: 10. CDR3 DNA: TGTGCCAGCAGTCCTAAACCGGGACAGGGGTCCGGGGAGCTGTTTTTT. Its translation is CASSPKPGQGSGELFF.

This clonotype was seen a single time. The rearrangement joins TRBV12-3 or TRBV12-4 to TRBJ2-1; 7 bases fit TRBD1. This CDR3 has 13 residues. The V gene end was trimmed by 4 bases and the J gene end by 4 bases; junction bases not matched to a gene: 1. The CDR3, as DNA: TGTGCCAGCAGTTGGGGACAGTACAATGAGCAGTTCTTC. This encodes CASSWGQYNEQFF.

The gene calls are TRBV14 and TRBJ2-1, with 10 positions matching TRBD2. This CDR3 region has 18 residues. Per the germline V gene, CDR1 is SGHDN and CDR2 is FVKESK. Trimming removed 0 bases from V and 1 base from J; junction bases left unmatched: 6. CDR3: CASSQEFLAGGSYNEQFF. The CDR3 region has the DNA TGTGCCAGCAGCCAAGAGTTCTTAGCGGGAGGATCCTACAATGAGCAGTTCTTC.

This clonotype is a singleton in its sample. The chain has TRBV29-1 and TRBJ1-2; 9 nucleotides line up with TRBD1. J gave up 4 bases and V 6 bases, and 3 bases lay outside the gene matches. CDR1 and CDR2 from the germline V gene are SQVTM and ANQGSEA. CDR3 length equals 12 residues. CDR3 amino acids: CSVEQGAYGYTF. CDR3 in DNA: TGCAGCGTAGAACAGGGGGCCTATGGCTACACCTTC.

CDR3 DNA sequence: TGTGCCAGCAGCCAAGGTTGGGGGACAGACTACGAGCAGTACTTC. This encodes CASSQGWGTDYEQYF. V and J are TRBV11-1 and TRBJ2-7; TRBD1 matches 7 bases. With V trimmed by 5 bases and J by 3 bases, 10 bases remained unmatched. This CDR3 is built from 15 residues. Germline V CDR1 and CDR2: SGHAT, FQDESV (reference sequence).

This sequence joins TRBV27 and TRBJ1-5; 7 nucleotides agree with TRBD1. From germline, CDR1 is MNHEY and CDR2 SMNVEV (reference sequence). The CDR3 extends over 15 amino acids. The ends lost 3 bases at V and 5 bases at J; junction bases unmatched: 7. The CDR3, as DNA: TGTGCCAGCAGTTTGAGGACAGGATTCGATCAGCCCCAGCATTTT. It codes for CASSLRTGFDQPQHF.

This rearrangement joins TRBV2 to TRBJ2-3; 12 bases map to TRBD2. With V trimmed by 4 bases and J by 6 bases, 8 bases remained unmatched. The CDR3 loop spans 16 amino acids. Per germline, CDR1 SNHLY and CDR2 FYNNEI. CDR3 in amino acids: CASSGGTSGPPDTQYF. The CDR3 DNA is TGTGCCAGCAGTGGCGGGACTAGCGGGCCACCGGATACGCAGTATTTT.

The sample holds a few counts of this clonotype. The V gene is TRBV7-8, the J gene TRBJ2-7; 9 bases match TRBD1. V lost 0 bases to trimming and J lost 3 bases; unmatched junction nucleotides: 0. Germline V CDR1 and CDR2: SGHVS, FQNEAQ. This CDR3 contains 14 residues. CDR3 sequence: CASSLAGQGYEQYF. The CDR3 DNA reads TGTGCCAGCAGCTTAGCGGGACAGGGCTACGAGCAGTACTTC. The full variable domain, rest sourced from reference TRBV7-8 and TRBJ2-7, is GAGVSQSPRYKVAKRGQDVALRCDPISGHVSLFWYQQALGQGPEFLTYFQNEAQLDKSGLPSDRFFAERPEGSVSTLKIQRTQQEDSAVYLCASSLAGQGYEQYFGPGTRLTVT.

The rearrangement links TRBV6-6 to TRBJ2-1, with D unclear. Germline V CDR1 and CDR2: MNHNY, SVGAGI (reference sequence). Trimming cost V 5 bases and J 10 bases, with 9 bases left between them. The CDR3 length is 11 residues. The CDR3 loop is CASSPVSEQFF. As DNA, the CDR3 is TGTGCCAGCAGTCCGGTGAGCGAGCAGTTCTTC.

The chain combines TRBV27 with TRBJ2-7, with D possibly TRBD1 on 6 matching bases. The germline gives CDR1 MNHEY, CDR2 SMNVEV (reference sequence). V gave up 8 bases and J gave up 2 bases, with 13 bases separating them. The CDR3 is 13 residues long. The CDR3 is CASGLQGTYEQYF. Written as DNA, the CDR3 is TGTGCCAGCGGATTACAGGGTACCTACGAGCAGTACTTC.

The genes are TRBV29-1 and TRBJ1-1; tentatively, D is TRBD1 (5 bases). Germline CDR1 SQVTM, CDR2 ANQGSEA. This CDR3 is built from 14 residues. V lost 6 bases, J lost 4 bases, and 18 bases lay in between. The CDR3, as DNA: TGCAGCGTCACTGGGGCCGCGGGACTCACTGAAGCTTTCTTT. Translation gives CSVTGAAGLTEAFF.

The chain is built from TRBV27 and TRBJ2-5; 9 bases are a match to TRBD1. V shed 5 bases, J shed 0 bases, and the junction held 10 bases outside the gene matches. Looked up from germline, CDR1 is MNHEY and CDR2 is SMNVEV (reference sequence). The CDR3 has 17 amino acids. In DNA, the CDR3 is TGTGCCAGCAGTCCGGGCTCCACAGGGGGCGACCAAGAGACCCAGTACTTC. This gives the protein CASSPGSTGGDQETQYF.

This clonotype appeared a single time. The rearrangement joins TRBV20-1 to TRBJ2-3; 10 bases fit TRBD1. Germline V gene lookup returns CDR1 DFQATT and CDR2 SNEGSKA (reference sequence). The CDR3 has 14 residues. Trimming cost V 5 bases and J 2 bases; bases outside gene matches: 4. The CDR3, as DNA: TGCAGTGCTGCCGGGACAGGGGTCACAGATACGCAGTATTTT. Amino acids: CSAAGTGVTDTQYF.

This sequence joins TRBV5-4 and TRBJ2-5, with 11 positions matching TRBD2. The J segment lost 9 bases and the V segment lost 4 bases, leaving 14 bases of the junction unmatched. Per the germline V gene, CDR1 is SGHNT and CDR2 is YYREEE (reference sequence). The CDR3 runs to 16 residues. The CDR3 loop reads CASSLRGTSGPEAQYF. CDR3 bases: TGTGCCAGCAGCCTCAGGGGGACTAGCGGCCCCGAGGCCCAGTACTTC. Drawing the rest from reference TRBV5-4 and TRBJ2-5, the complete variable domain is ETGVTQSPTHLIKTRGQQVTLRCSSQSGHNTVSWYQQALGQGPQFIFQYYREEENGRGNFPPRFSGLQFPNYSSELNVNALELDDSALYLCASSLRGTSGPEAQYFGPGTRLLVL.

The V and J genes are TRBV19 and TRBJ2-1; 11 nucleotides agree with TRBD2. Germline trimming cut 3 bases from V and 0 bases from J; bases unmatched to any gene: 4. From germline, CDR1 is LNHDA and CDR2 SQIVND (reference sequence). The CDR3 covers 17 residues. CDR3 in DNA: TGTGCCAGTAGTATGTCTAGCGGGGGGAGCTCCTACAATGAGCAGTTCTTC. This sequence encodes CASSMSSGGSSYNEQFF.